This T cell receptor beta chain was profiled in a study of T cell clones after liver transplantation. The overall study: Samples came pre-transplant, pre-randomization before withdrawal, and post-randomization after withdrawal ended.

Measured with immunoSEQ multiplex PCR; TCRdb has only the in-frame clones, and not every one. The repertoire holds around 20,000 clones, with around 90% as singletons. Germline loops: CDR1 MGHRA, CDR2 YSYEKL. The CDR3 extends over 14 amino acids. With 5 bases removed from V and 5 bases from J, the gap between germline ends came to 15 bases. This clone was seen a single time. The sequence was collected from a human donor who received a liver transplant. The chain joins TRBV4-1 to TRBJ2-5, with a possible D match to TRBD2 (6 bases). The specimen comprised CD8+ T cells from blood, sampled before liver transplant. The CDR3 protein is CASSLGLAAETQYF. The CDR3 DNA follows: TGCGCCAGCAGCTTGGGACTTGCGGCCGAGACCCAGTACTTC.